These 18 T cell receptor beta chains were all obtained from the same sample, sequenced in a study of blood T cell repertoires in COVID-19. Generated by immunoSEQ multiplex PCR, the TCRdb table keeps only in-frame clones and is missing some. The table has hundreds of thousands of clones, roughly 90% seen once; the top ten hold just under 9%. The sequenced sample was PBMCs or T cells enriched from blood (not recorded which). These receptors all stem from a woman younger than 30 who had recovered from COVID-19.

The V gene is TRBV7-6, the J gene TRBJ2-1; 10 nucleotides agree with TRBD2. This CDR3 region has 18 residues. Unmatched junction bases numbered 12, after V lost 2 bases and J lost 5 bases. The germline gives CDR1 SGHVS, CDR2 FNYEAQ. The CDR3 DNA is TGTGCCAGCAGCTTATTAAGGCAAGCGGGAGGGCCTCACAATGAGCAGTTCTTC. This sequence encodes CASSLLRQAGGPHNEQFF.

This clone was seen only once. The chain is built from TRBV27 and TRBJ2-7; possibly TRBD1 for D (6 bases). In germline, CDR1 is MNHEY, CDR2 SMNVEV (reference sequence). The CDR3 sequence is 14 residues long. V lost 5 bases and J 2 bases, leaving 13 bases between the germline ends. The CDR3 reads CASSPLTGPYEQYF. CDR3 DNA: TGTGCCAGCAGTCCGCTGACAGGTCCCTACGAGCAGTACTTC.

The chain has TRBV5-8 and TRBJ1-6, with 8 bases matching TRBD1. Germline CDR1 is SGHTS and CDR2 is YDEGEE. The CDR3 has 17 amino acids. J was trimmed by 7 bases and V by 4 bases; bases with no gene match: 13. Written as DNA, the CDR3 is TGTGCCAGCAGCCTTCAACTTGGGACAGGCTGGAATTCACCCCTCCACTTT. Translating it yields CASSLQLGTGWNSPLHF.

The J gene is TRBJ1-6, the V gene TRBV7-2; D unresolved. The V gene's germline CDR1 is SGHTA and CDR2 FQGNSA. Trimming took 1 base from V and 10 from J, leaving 11 bases between them. There are 14 residues in the CDR3. The CDR3 protein is CASSLVDWRSPLHF. For the CDR3, the DNA is TGTGCCAGCAGCTTAGTTGACTGGCGGTCACCCCTCCACTTT.

The chain links TRBV6-2 or TRBV6-3 to TRBJ1-2; the match to TRBD1 covers 11 bases. Germline assignment: CDR1 MNHEY and CDR2 SVGEGT. After removal of 2 bases from V and 4 bases from J, the junction contained 6 bases not matched to a gene. This CDR3 comprises 16 residues. CDR3 in DNA: TGTGCCAGCAGTTACACAGGACAGGGGGCGATCTATGGCTACACCTTC. As protein: CASSYTGQGAIYGYTF.

V gene TRBV7-6 combines with J gene TRBJ1-1; 8 bases agree with TRBD1. V trimming: 1 base; J trimming: 5 bases; junction bases outside the gene matches: 3. CDR1 and CDR2 from the germline V gene are SGHVS and FNYEAQ. The CDR3 sequence is 14 residues long. CDR3 in amino acids: CASSLDRGGTEAFF. DNA of the CDR3: TGTGCCAGCAGCTTAGACAGGGGGGGGACTGAAGCTTTCTTT. Full variable domain (remainder filled in from reference TRBV7-6 and TRBJ1-1): GAGVSQSPRYKVTKRGQDVALRCDPISGHVSLYWYRQALGQGPEFLTYFNYEAQQDKSGLPNDRFSAERPEGSISTLTIQRTEQRDSAMYRCASSLDRGGTEAFFGQGTRLTVV.

This chain joins TRBV7-9 and TRBJ1-1; 8 nucleotides match TRBD1. This CDR3 has 13 amino acids. CDR1 and CDR2 (germline): SEHNR, FQNEAQ (reference sequence). V trimming: 6 bases; J trimming: 3 bases; junction bases outside the gene matches: 3. CDR3 residues: CASSGTGYTEAFF. DNA for the CDR3: TGTGCCAGCAGTGGGACAGGCTACACTGAAGCTTTCTTT.

J is TRBJ1-2 and V is TRBV29-1; D unclear. Trimming removed 6 bases from V and 4 bases from J, with 12 bases in between. In germline, CDR1 is SQVTM, CDR2 ANQGSEA. The CDR3 is 12 amino acids. The CDR3 loop is CSVLGSGYGYTF. The CDR3 DNA reads as TGCAGCGTGTTGGGTTCGGGCTATGGCTACACCTTC. Drawing the rest from reference TRBV29-1 and TRBJ1-2, the complete variable domain is SAVISQKPSRDICQRGTSLTIQCQVDSQVTMMFWYRQQPGQSLTLIATANQGSEATYESGFVIDKFPISRPNLTFSTLTVSNMSPEDSSIYLCSVLGSGYGYTFGSGTRLTVV.

The V call is TRBV7-3, the J call TRBJ2-1; D remains unclear. CDR3 length: 16 residues. CDR1 is SGHTA and CDR2 is FQGTGA in the germline V gene. V lost 1 base, J lost 0 bases, and 10 bases lay in between. CDR3 in DNA: TGTGCCAGCAGCTTAAGTGCGGCTAGCTCCTACAATGAGCAGTTCTTC. Residues: CASSLSAASSYNEQFF. Full variable domain (remainder filled in from reference TRBV7-3 and TRBJ2-1): GAGVSQTPSNKVTEKGKYVELRCDPISGHTALYWYRQSLGQGPEFLIYFQGTGAADDSGLPNDRFFAVRPEGSVSTLKIQRTERGDSAVYLCASSLSAASSYNEQFFGPGTRLTVL.

The chain joins TRBV9 to TRBJ1-1, with 7 bases matching TRBD1. Trimming removed 3 bases from V and 4 bases from J; junction bases left unmatched: 12. Germline V gives CDR1 SGDLS, CDR2 YYNGEE. The length of the CDR3 is 16 residues. As DNA, the CDR3 is TGTGCCAGCAGCGGACTTCCTGACAGGGTTGGCACTGAAGCTTTCTTT. This translates into CASSGLPDRVGTEAFF.

The chain couples TRBV4-2 to TRBJ1-1; TRBD1 agrees at 9 bases. The germline V gene has CDR1 LGHNA and CDR2 YNFKEQ. Trimming took 2 bases from V and 6 from J; bases not matched to a gene: 13. There are 17 residues in the CDR3. CDR3 protein: CASSQNGGTGKLAEAFF. Written as DNA, the CDR3 is TGTGCCAGCAGCCAAAATGGTGGGACAGGGAAATTAGCTGAAGCTTTCTTT.

V and J are TRBV4-1 and TRBJ1-5, with 8 bases fitting TRBD1. This CDR3 is built from 13 residues. Germline V CDR1 and CDR2: MGHRA, YSYEKL. J gave up 6 bases and V 4 bases, and 2 bases lay outside the gene matches. The CDR3 is CASSPTGVQPQHF. Here the CDR3 DNA reads TGCGCCAGCAGCCCGACAGGGGTTCAGCCCCAGCATTTT.

J is TRBJ2-7 and V is TRBV7-2; 10 bases agree with TRBD2. V gave up 5 bases and J gave up 1 base; unmatched junction bases: 8. The CDR3 has 16 amino acids. Germline assignment: CDR1 SGHTA and CDR2 FQGNSA. The CDR3 here is CASSLSIAGGSYEQYF. The CDR3 region has the DNA TGTGCCAGCAGCCTCAGTATAGCGGGGGGATCCTACGAGCAGTACTTC.

The chain has TRBV5-6 and TRBJ1-1, with 9 nucleotides matching TRBD1. This CDR3 is 15 amino acids long. The germline CDR1 and CDR2 sequences are SGHDT and YYEEEE. After removal of 3 bases from V and 4 bases from J, the junction contained 7 bases not matched to a gene. CDR3 residues: CASSSAETGGTEAFF. Here the CDR3 DNA reads TGTGCCAGCAGCTCCGCCGAGACAGGGGGCACTGAAGCTTTCTTT.

The V call is TRBV9, the J call TRBJ2-1; 8 bases agree with TRBD2. The CDR3 contains 13 residues. Germline CDR1 SGDLS, CDR2 YYNGEE. V was pared by 0 bases and J by 10 bases, with 3 bases of the junction left unmatched. CDR3 sequence: CASSVARGAEQFF. As DNA, the CDR3 is TGTGCCAGCAGCGTAGCGCGGGGGGCCGAGCAGTTCTTC.

The chain couples TRBV9 to TRBJ2-5; D may be TRBD2 (6 bases). Per the germline V gene, CDR1 is SGDLS and CDR2 is YYNGEE. The CDR3 is 16 amino acids. With 3 bases removed from V and 7 bases from J, the gap between germline ends came to 22 bases. The CDR3 loop reads CASSGTGTGSFGTQYF. CDR3 DNA sequence: TGTGCCAGCAGCGGGACCGGGACTGGCTCGTTTGGGACCCAGTACTTC.

The chain carries TRBV11-1 and TRBJ1-5; 7 bases are a match to TRBD1. The length of the CDR3 is 15 residues. The germline V gene encodes CDR1 SGHAT and CDR2 FQDESV (reference sequence). V shed 1 base, J shed 4 bases, and the junction held 4 bases outside the gene matches. CDR3 bases: TGTGCCAGCAGCTTAGGGGGACAGCCAAATCAGCCCCAGCATTTT. Translating it yields CASSLGGQPNQPQHF.

The rearrangement uses TRBV3-1 (or the pseudogene TRBV3-2) and TRBJ2-7; 9 nucleotides agree with TRBD2. Germline CDR1 reads LGHDT; CDR2 reads YNNKEL (reference sequence). Losses at the gene ends were 4 bases for V and 3 bases for J; bases not matched to a gene: 10. This CDR3 region has 16 residues. The DNA for the CDR3 is TGTGCCAGCAGCCGTCGCAGCGGGGGGTTCTTCTACGAGCAGTACTTC. As protein: CASSRRSGGFFYEQYF.